This T cell receptor beta chain came from a study of siplizumab effects on memory and regulatory T cells. V was clipped by 2 bases and J by 6 bases, with 18 bases between them. The CDR3 is made up of 16 amino acids. Germline V gene lookup returns CDR1 MNHNS and CDR2 SASEGT. The data were produced by immunoSEQ multiplex PCR, yet TCRdb's version contains in-frame clones alone and is incomplete. The sample consists of about 110,000 clones, roughly 91% of them appearing once. V usage is TRBV6-1 and J usage is TRBJ2-3; D assignment may be TRBD1 or TRBD2 (7 bases each). This receptor was obtained from a human donor in good health. Sequencing was performed on CD4+ T cells sorted from blood. The CDR3 nucleotides are TGTGCCAGCAGTGAAACCCTGGGAGGGGGCAGCGATACGCAGTATTTT. It codes for CASSETLGGGSDTQYF.